This is a list of T cell receptor beta chains from one sample in a study of control samples from healthy donors and cancer patients. Sequencing was performed with immunoSEQ multiplex PCR; in TCRdb, only in-frame clones are kept and a portion is missing. The sample contains 70,000 or so clones, approximately 80% of which appear only once. The material sequenced was blood. The source is a man in his fifties in good health. Each CDR3 is given with its conserved first and last residue. The D gene is left open where the match is weak. Clone size is given for some rows only: seen once, a few or many times, or a class if the clone is expanded.

clone_size	j_call	v_call	d_call	cdr3_nt	cdr3_aa
-	TRBJ2-1	TRBV27	TRBD2	TGTGCCAGCAGTTTGTTAGCGGGAAAATCTTGGGATGAGCAGTTCTTC	CASSLLAGKSWDEQFF
-	TRBJ2-1	TRBV7-2	-	TGTGCCAGCAGCTTTTCCAGGATGCATGAGCAGTTCTTC	CASSFSRMHEQFF
-	TRBJ1-5	TRBV18	-	TGTGCCAGCTCACCAGAGAGCAATCAGCCCCAGCATTTT	CASSPESNQPQHF
once	TRBJ1-1	TRBV27	-	TGTGCCAGCGGTTCGTCGGACACTGAAGCTTTCTTT	CASGSSDTEAFF
-	TRBJ1-2	TRBV27	TRBD1	TGTGCCAGCAGTTTGGACAGGACAACACCTTATGGCTACACCTTC	CASSLDRTTPYGYTF
-	TRBJ2-3	TRBV7-2	TRBD2	TGTGCCAGCAGCTTAGGAAGCGGGAGCCCCGGTACGCAGTATTTT	CASSLGSGSPGTQYF
-	TRBJ1-1	TRBV3-1/TRBV3-2	-	TGTGCCAGCAGCCAATCATCTGAAGCTTTCTTT	CASSQSSEAFF
-	TRBJ1-3	TRBV2	-	TGTGCCAGCAGTGAGGGGCAGGGGTGGTCTGGAAACACCATATATTTT	CASSEGQGWSGNTIYF
-	TRBJ1-1	TRBV3-1/TRBV3-2	-	TGTGCCAGCAGCCCGGCGAGGGGGAACACTGAAGCTTTCTTT	CASSPARGNTEAFF
-	TRBJ1-4	TRBV10-3	-	TGTGCCATCTCGGAAGCAACTAATGAAAAACTGTTTTTT	CAISEATNEKLFF
-	TRBJ2-6	TRBV12-5	-	TGTGCTAGTGGAACCAGGGTTTCAATCGGGGCCAACGTCCTGACTTTC	CASGTRVSIGANVLTF
-	TRBJ1-2	TRBV9	-	TGTGCCAGCAGCCCTCGGACGGTCAGAGGGGATGGCTACACCTTC	CASSPRTVRGDGYTF
-	TRBJ2-2	TRBV12-3/TRBV12-4	-	TGTGCCACCACCAGGATAACCACCGGGGAGCTGTTTTTT	CATTRITTGELFF
-	TRBJ1-1	TRBV20-1	-	TGCAGTGCTGAGCAGTCTGAAGCTTTCTTT	CSAEQSEAFF
-	TRBJ2-3	TRBV11-2	-	TGTGCCAGCAGCTTAGAGATCATCGGTACGCAGTATTTT	CASSLEIIGTQYF
-	TRBJ2-1	TRBV4-3	TRBD2	TGCGCCAGCAGCCAAGGGACTAGCGGGGGGGCTCGGGAGCAGTTCTTC	CASSQGTSGGAREQFF
once	TRBJ2-7	TRBV11-3	TRBD1	TGTGCCAGCAGCTTAGAGGGACAGGGCTCCGAGCAGTACTTC	CASSLEGQGSEQYF
-	TRBJ1-5	TRBV19	TRBD1	TGTGCCAGTAGCCAGGGGGGGAGAAATCAGCCCCAGCATTTT	CASSQGGRNQPQHF
-	TRBJ1-1	TRBV9	TRBD1	TGTGCCAGCAGCGTAGCAGGGGGCCGGGGGAACACTGAAGCTTTCTTT	CASSVAGGRGNTEAFF
-	TRBJ1-4	TRBV5-1	-	TGCGCCAGCGGCCTCTTGGGAACAACTAATGAAAAACTGTTTTTT	CASGLLGTTNEKLFF
-	TRBJ2-2	TRBV11-3	-	TGTGCCAGCAGCTTCGGGGGGCCTAACACCGGGGAGCTGTTTTTT	CASSFGGPNTGELFF
few	TRBJ1-4	TRBV29-1	-	TGCAGCGTTGGAGCCGAAAAACTGTTTTTT	CSVGAEKLFF
-	TRBJ2-5	TRBV6-5	TRBD2	TGTGCCAGCAGCCCGGGACTAGCGGGGGTAAAGACCCAGTACTTC	CASSPGLAGVKTQYF
-	TRBJ2-7	TRBV9	-	TGTGCCAGCAGCGTAGCTCCAAACATCTACGAGCAGTACTTC	CASSVAPNIYEQYF
-	TRBJ2-2	TRBV4-3	TRBD2	TGCGCCAGCAGCCAAGATTACCCAACTAGCGGACAATCGAACACCGGGGAGCTGTTTTTT	CASSQDYPTSGQSNTGELFF
-	TRBJ2-2	TRBV9	TRBD2	TGTGCCAGCAGTAAAACTAGCGGGAACACCGGGGAGCTGTTTTTT	CASSKTSGNTGELFF
-	TRBJ2-2	TRBV9	-	TGTGCCAGCGGGTGGGCTCGAAGGAACACCGGGGAGCTGTTTTTT	CASGWARRNTGELFF
-	TRBJ1-2	TRBV27	-	TGTGCCAGCAGTTTATCGGGTTTAGCCGGACTTACCACCTTC	CASSLSGLAGLTTF
-	TRBJ1-2	TRBV27	-	TGTGCCAGCAGAGTGACAGCAACGCGCGGTAGTGGCTACACCTTC	CASRVTATRGSGYTF
-	TRBJ2-1	TRBV5-1	TRBD2	TGCGCCAGCAGCTCCACGACTAGCGGCTACAATGAGCAGTTCTTC	CASSSTTSGYNEQFF
-	TRBJ2-7	TRBV10-3	TRBD1	TGTGCCATCAGGACAGGGGGCGGCTACGAGCAGTACTTC	CAIRTGGGYEQYF
-	TRBJ1-2	TRBV24-1	TRBD1	TGTGCCCCAGGGCCGGGACAGGGGGGAGGCTACACCTTC	CAPGPGQGGGYTF
-	TRBJ1-2	TRBV28	TRBD1	TGTGCCAGCAGTTTCCACGGACAGGGCCTAAATGGCTACACCTTC	CASSFHGQGLNGYTF
-	TRBJ1-2	TRBV6-5	-	TGTGCCAGCAGTTACCGTACGGTCGCACCTAACTATGGCTACACCTTC	CASSYRTVAPNYGYTF
-	TRBJ1-1	TRBV6-4	-	TGTGCCAGCAGTGAAGAGGGAGCCCCTGAAGCTTTCTTT	CASSEEGAPEAFF
few	TRBJ1-2	TRBV19	-	TGTGCCAGTAGTATTTCGCGAGTGGGGGGGCGAGACTATGGCTACACCTTC	CASSISRVGGRDYGYTF
few	TRBJ1-1	TRBV27	TRBD1	TGTGCCACCGGGGAGGGGGCTTGGACTGAAGCTTTCTTT	CATGEGAWTEAFF
-	TRBJ2-5	TRBV24-1	-	TGTGCCACCAGTGATGGTAGGGATCTTTGGGAGACCCAGTACTTC	CATSDGRDLWETQYF